This T cell receptor (beta chain) appears in the sequencing data of a study of technical replicates of blood from a handful of donors. Using immunoSEQ multiplex PCR, the repertoire was profiled, and TCRdb retains in-frame clones only, with some absent. This table holds roughly 15,000 clones, under 90% found once. Germline V lookup: CDR1 MDHEN, CDR2 SYDVKM. CDR3 length: 18 amino acids. Trimming at V came to 2 bases and at J to 0 bases, leaving 9 bases not matched to a gene. Input material: PBMCs. The chain carries TRBV28 and TRBJ2-2, with 7 bases that match TRBD1. The source of this sequence is a human donor in good health. Some clones in this sample may be carry-over from other donors' samples. This CDR3 is CASSLRDRAHANTGELFF. In DNA form, the CDR3 reads TGTGCCAGCAGTTTACGTGACAGGGCCCACGCGAACACCGGGGAGCTGTTTTTT. Using reference TRBV28 and TRBJ2-2 for the parts outside the CDR3, the full variable domain is DVKVTQSSRYLVKRTGEKVFLECVQDMDHENMFWYRQDPGLGLRLIYFSYDVKMKEKGDIPEGYSVSREKKERFSLILESASTNQTSMYLCASSLRDRAHANTGELFFGEGSRLTVL.